This TCR beta chain was sequenced during a study of cytomegalovirus exposure and HLA in healthy donors. V lost 1 base and J lost 4, with 10 bases in between. Germline loops: CDR1 MNHEY, CDR2 SMNVEV (reference sequence). This CDR3 has 15 amino acids. The study's findings and limits: It was confirmed in vitro that three of the CMV-associated chains were specific for CMV antigens. Most of the TCR beta V segments (in an earlier analysis) were productive either about 87% or about 30% of the time. It was likely that a cluster of highly shared sequence variants was a sequencing artifact.

In regard to this clone: What it binds is not known.

PCR primers comprised 60 Vbeta and 13 Jbeta primers. Per the authors' pipeline: Roughly 83 million unique TCR beta chains, about 11 million of them shared, were counted by a later analysis. Repertoires were generated with immunoSEQ multiplex PCR, while TCRdb's copy carries only in-frame clones and drops some. V, J and clone size were drawn from that table, and D and trimming were deduced from the DNA. The sample yields 150,000 to 200,000 clones, over 70% seen once. The sequencing sample was made of PBMCs. This chain links TRBV27 with TRBJ1-4; perhaps TRBD1 as D (6 bases). The sequence was obtained from a man aged 45-60 years in good health and CMV-seronegative. The CDR3, as DNA: TGTGCCAGCAGTTTATGGGGGCGGTATAATGAAAAACTGTTTTTT. Translated: CASSLWGRYNEKLFF.